Sequencing of this T cell receptor (beta chain) was carried out in a study of T-cell reconstitution after alpha-beta-depleted transplantation in children (dated by TCRdb to the mid-2010s). The study in broad terms: The study quantitatively tracked T-cell immune reconstitution after TCRalphabeta/CD19-depleted allogeneic hematopoietic cell transplantation in children using TCR repertoire profiling.

Cut back by 1 base and 5 bases, the V and J ends lie 20 bases apart. Looking up the germline V gene yields CDR1 MGHRA and CDR2 YSYEKL. Taken from cysteine to phenylalanine, the CDR3 has 18 residues. This entry keeps only the CDR3 DNA: 54 bases, framed from base 1. The treatment or condition tag for this specimen amounts to: allogeneic hematopoietic cell transplantation with graft depleted of TCRalphabeta T cells and CD19 B cells. TCRalphabeta/CD19-depleted allogeneic hematopoietic cell grafts were given to the transplant recipients, all of whom were children. This clonotype has just a few counts. It has no known antigen specificity. The record has no base qualities; no much larger clone is one base away. Libraries were made using PCR. This sample was sequenced with an Illumina HiSeq 2500. Molecular barcoding was employed in the preparation of TCR libraries, with unique molecular identifiers being used to normalize TCRbeta repertoire quantification. TCRdb handled the public reads itself, with Q25 trimming in fastp and clone calling in MiXCR, and kept productive beta chains. Under each unique CDR3 protein, matching rows form one entry showing the most common genes and DNA. This sample gives about 400,000 distinct CDR3 sequences in total; around 15% of them show up just once. The ten biggest clones cover roughly 29% of the sample.

The paper's findings and limits, for the study overall: The apparently early recovery of alphabetaT-cell counts about two months after transplant reportedly depended on only several hundred rapidly expanded clones that came from non-depleted graft cells. In some patients, the high TCRbeta diversity seen at day 60 was put down to recipient T cells and intrathymic progenitors that had survived conditioning. The frequencies of hyperexpanded clones fell over the following months, and after one year, T-cell counts and TCRbeta diversity were mostly attributed to newly produced T cells.

Sequenced material: PBMCs, mostly from graft donor cells, taken 360 days after TCRalphabeta/CD19-depleted stem cell transplant. This receptor was obtained from a boy in the first two years of life who had a stem cell transplant for Wiskott-Aldrich syndrome, so the T cells may come from the graft donor. Recombination connected TRBV4-1 to TRBJ2-2; TRBD2 is possibly the D segment (6 matching bases). The sequenced DNA: TGCGCCAGCAGCCAAGTTTTGGGACGGGGGAGGCGGACCGGGGAGCTGTTTTTT. Its coded protein is CASSQVLGRGRRTGELFF.